This T cell receptor (beta chain) was recovered during a study of control samples from healthy donors and cancer patients. The V gene lost 5 bases and the J gene lost 3 bases, with 17 bases spanning the gap. The CDR3 sequence is 15 residues long. Germline V lookup: CDR1 LNHDA, CDR2 SQIVND (reference sequence). Libraries were prepared by immunoSEQ multiplex PCR; TCRdb keeps only in-frame clonotypes and omits some of them. Altogether 400,000 to 500,000 clones are present, approximately 92% being singletons, with the ten largest covering just under 6.5%. The sequenced sample consisted of PBMCs. The sequence derives from a man aged 40-49 years with head and neck cancer. This chain connects TRBV19 to TRBJ2-7; possible D gene TRBD1, 6 bases. The CDR3 nucleotides are TGTGCCAGTAGTCCTGGGACACCAGATCTCTACGAGCAGTACTTC. It yields the protein CASSPGTPDLYEQYF.